Reported below is one T cell receptor (beta chain). These data are taken from a study of blood T cell repertoires in COVID-19. Method: immunoSEQ multiplex PCR; TCRdb's copy keeps in-frame clones and lacks some. Of about 250,000 clones in the sample, roughly 86% were seen once. V gave up 5 bases and J gave up 0 bases, with 25 bases separating them. Germline V CDR1 and CDR2: LNHDA, SQIVND (reference sequence). CDR3 length equals 19 residues. The V gene is TRBV19, the J gene TRBJ1-1; the D gene is possibly TRBD1 (5 bases). The clonotype originates from a woman of 80 years or more with COVID-19, enrolled during active disease. Input material: peripheral blood. CDR3 DNA: TGTGCCAGTAGTGGTCCTTTCGGACGCCAGGGTTCGGTGAACACTGAAGCTTTCTTT. Its translation: CASSGPFGRQGSVNTEAFF.